The text below deals with one T cell receptor (beta chain). Its antigen is currently unknown. Germline CDR1 and CDR2: SGHRS and YFSETQ. Trimming removed 0 bases at V and 4 bases at J, with 7 bases between. The CDR3 totals 13 residues. Treatment: approximately 9-day PBMC culture with coronavirus spike peptide pools or control peptides (ViraFEST assay). This sample was taken from a study of vaccination and CD4 T cells after COVID-19. Study details: Post-vaccination specimens were collected at a median of about 66 days following dose two (range 14 to 241). As a positive control, some control cultures were given a CEFX pool, while others were given an HIV-1 Nef pool or no peptide. Stimulation used overlapping spike peptides from SARS-CoV-2, HCoV-NL63, HCoV-OC43 and HCoV-229E.

Sequencing of cultured CD4+ T cell DNA used the Oncomine TCR Beta short-read assay. A single record per CDR3 protein comes from TCRdb applying MiXCR to the PCR reads. The sample consists of thousands of distinct CDR3 sequences, about 34% of them appearing once. General study points: Among reactive clones from convalescent patients, a median around 84% appeared only post-vaccination.

The sample consisted of CD4+ T cells from blood, cultured in vitro. This sequence was found in a human donor who had recovered from COVID-19. This sequence joins TRBV5-1 and TRBJ2-5; D remains unclear. The CDR3 loop is CASSLEGLETQYF. The DNA for the CDR3 is TGCGCCAGCAGCTTGGAAGGATTAGAGACCCAGTACTTC.